The rows below give T cell receptor beta chains drawn from one sample of a study of blood T cell repertoires in COVID-19. TCRdb's table, derived via immunoSEQ multiplex PCR, lists solely in-frame clones and lacks some. Of approximately 170,000 clones detected, around 84% appear once; the ten largest clones hold roughly 8%. Sequenced sample: PBMCs or T cells enriched from blood (not recorded which). The source of these receptors is a woman aged 45-60 years who had recovered from COVID-19. Both conserved end residues are part of each CDR3. D genes are given only for firm matches. The listing skips clone size in some rows; elsewhere it reads once, few, many or a size class.

TRBJ2-3	TRBV19	.	TRBD1	TGTGCCAGTAGCTCAACCGGGACAGGGGGCACAGATACGCAGTATTTT	CASSSTGTGGTDTQYF
TRBJ1-6	TRBV10-3	.	TRBD1	TGTGCCATCAAAAGAACGACAGGGACCGATTCACCCCTCCACTTT	CAIKRTTGTDSPLHF
TRBJ1-6	TRBV19	.	.	TGTGCCAGTAGTATTGCAGGGGCTGGGTTCAGCTCCTATAATTCACCCCTCCACTTT	CASSIAGAGFSSYNSPLHF
TRBJ2-7	TRBV7-3	.	.	TGTGCCAGCAGCTTAAGAAGTTTGACAGCCCGGTTGTACGAGCAGTACTTC	CASSLRSLTARLYEQYF
TRBJ1-1	TRBV7-2	.	.	TGTGCCAGCAGCTTAAATGCGTTCCTTGACACTGAAGCTTTCTTT	CASSLNAFLDTEAFF
TRBJ2-7	TRBV28	.	TRBD2	TGTGCCAGCAGGCCGGGGGGGCGCGAGCAGTACTTC	CASRPGGREQYF
TRBJ2-5	TRBV15	.	.	TGTGCCACCAGCCAAGGCCCCAGCGAAGAGACCCAGTACTTC	CATSQGPSEETQYF
TRBJ2-7	TRBV9	.	TRBD2	TGTGCCAGCAGCGTAGCTAGCGGCACAGGACCCTACGAGCAGTACTTC	CASSVASGTGPYEQYF
TRBJ2-3	TRBV19	.	.	TGTGCCAGTAGTATAGGAGACAGTGCAGATACGCAGTATTTT	CASSIGDSADTQYF
TRBJ2-7	TRBV5-1	.	.	TGCGCCAGCAGCTTGGACCCAGCGGGCTACGAGCAGTACTTC	CASSLDPAGYEQYF
TRBJ2-3	TRBV7-2	.	.	TGTGCCAGCAGCTTATTTCCAGCAGATACGCAGTATTTT	CASSLFPADTQYF
TRBJ2-7	TRBV19	.	TRBD1	TGTGCCAGTAGTTCGAGGGGGCGATCAAGTGGCTACGAGCAGTACTTC	CASSSRGRSSGYEQYF
TRBJ1-3	TRBV5-4	.	.	TGTGCCAGCAGCCCGGACAGTTTCTCTGGAAACACCATATATTTT	CASSPDSFSGNTIYF
TRBJ2-1	TRBV4-1	.	TRBD2	TGCGCCAGCAGCCAAGAAAGGCGGACGTCGATAGCGGGGGCGGCGAATGAGCAGTTCTTC	CASSQERRTSIAGAANEQFF
TRBJ1-2	TRBV6-5	once	.	TGTGCCAGCAGTTTTCAGGGGAGAAACTATGGCTACACCTTC	CASSFQGRNYGYTF
TRBJ1-4	TRBV7-9	.	.	TGTGCCAGCAGCGCGGCAGGGCTAACTAATGAAAAACTGTTTTTT	CASSAAGLTNEKLFF
TRBJ2-5	TRBV20-1	.	.	TGCAGTGCTAGGTCCGTGGAGACCCAGTACTTC	CSARSVETQYF
TRBJ2-7	TRBV18	.	.	TGTGCCAGCTCACCAGGACAGATCTACGAGCAGTACTTC	CASSPGQIYEQYF
TRBJ1-1	TRBV15	.	.	TGTGCCACCAGCAGAAAACAAGACACTGAAGCTTTCTTT	CATSRKQDTEAFF
TRBJ1-1	TRBV6-5	.	.	TGTGCCAGCAGTTACTGGCAAAACACTGAAGCTTTCTTT	CASSYWQNTEAFF
TRBJ2-3	TRBV5-4	.	.	TGTGCCATATCCGGGACTCTCAATACTAGCACAGATACGCAGTATTTT	CAISGTLNTSTDTQYF
TRBJ2-7	TRBV6-5	once	.	TGTGCCAGCAAGGGGGTCGGAGCCTACGAGCAGTACTTC	CASKGVGAYEQYF
TRBJ1-2	TRBV6-2/TRBV6-3	.	TRBD1	TGTGCCAGCAGATACAACTATGACAGGGAGAATGGCTACACCTTC	CASRYNYDRENGYTF
TRBJ1-3	TRBV7-9	.	.	TGTGCCAGCAGCGAGACAGGACCTGGAAACACCATATATTTT	CASSETGPGNTIYF
TRBJ1-1	TRBV5-1	.	TRBD1	TGCGCCAGCAGCTGGACAGGCACTGAAGCTTTCTTT	CASSWTGTEAFF
TRBJ2-5	TRBV2	once	.	TGTGCCAGCAGTGGGGAGGGACACGTGTACCAAGAGACCCAGTACTTC	CASSGEGHVYQETQYF
TRBJ2-1	TRBV19	.	TRBD2	TGTGCCAGTAGTACCCAAGCGGGGGGGGCCTACAATGAGCAGTTCTTC	CASSTQAGGAYNEQFF
TRBJ2-1	TRBV7-9	.	.	TGTGCCAGCAAGACGACAGCCACCTACAATGAGCAGTTCTTC	CASKTTATYNEQFF
TRBJ2-1	TRBV4-1	.	TRBD2	TGCGCCAGCAGAAAAGCGGGAGGGATGGATGAGCAGTTCTTC	CASRKAGGMDEQFF
TRBJ1-2	TRBV28	.	.	TGTGCCAGCAGTTCCATGTCCTATGGCTACACCTTC	CASSSMSYGYTF
TRBJ1-1	TRBV7-9	.	TRBD1	TGTGCCAGCAGCCGCTCCGGACAGGGGCCTGAAGCTTTCTTT	CASSRSGQGPEAFF
TRBJ2-1	TRBV24-1	.	TRBD1	TGTGCCACCAGTGACCCCGGGACAGCGTTCTCCAATGAGCAGTTCTTC	CATSDPGTAFSNEQFF
TRBJ2-1	TRBV3-1/TRBV3-2	.	TRBD2	TGTGCCAGCAGCCAAGGGGGAGGGTCTGAGCAGTTCTTC	CASSQGGGSEQFF
TRBJ1-3	TRBV19	.	.	TGTGCCAGTACCACGGGACGGGGAGGGTCTGGAAACACCATATATTTT	CASTTGRGGSGNTIYF
TRBJ2-5	TRBV13	few	TRBD1	TGTGCCAGCAGCGGAGAGGCGGGACAGGGCCCCCCCCAGTACTTC	CASSGEAGQGPPQYF
TRBJ1-2	TRBV2	few	TRBD1	TGTGCCAGCAGTGAAGTTCGGTCAGGGGGAGGCTACACCTTC	CASSEVRSGGGYTF
TRBJ2-4	TRBV4-2	.	TRBD2	TGTGCCAGCAGCCGTGGACTAGCGGGAGACATAGCCAAAAACATTCAGTACTTC	CASSRGLAGDIAKNIQYF
TRBJ1-3	TRBV14	.	.	TGTGCCAGCAGCCAAGATCTATCAGGCTCTGGAAACACCATATATTTT	CASSQDLSGSGNTIYF
TRBJ1-1	TRBV10-3	.	TRBD1	TGTGCCATCAGTGAGCAGGGGGGAAGAACTGAAGCTTTCTTT	CAISEQGGRTEAFF
TRBJ2-2	TRBV13	.	TRBD1	TGTGCCAGCAGCGTCCTCCGACAGGGGGGCCCTCATTACACCGGGGAGCTGTTTTTT	CASSVLRQGGPHYTGELFF
TRBJ2-7	TRBV3-1/TRBV3-2	few	.	TGTGCCAGCAGCTTCTCCTCTCTAGTCGTCCCTTACGAGCAGTACTTC	CASSFSSLVVPYEQYF
TRBJ2-7	TRBV11-2	few	TRBD2	TGTGCCAGCAGCTTTTACCCGCCTAGCGGGGTCTACGAGCAGTACTTC	CASSFYPPSGVYEQYF
TRBJ1-1	TRBV6-6	.	.	TGTGCCAGCAGTTACTCCCCGGCAGGAACGAACACTGAAGCTTTCTTT	CASSYSPAGTNTEAFF
TRBJ1-1	TRBV7-2	.	.	TGTGCCAGCAGCCCGACGGGGAGGAGTAGTTACACTGAAGCTTTCTTT	CASSPTGRSSYTEAFF
TRBJ2-2	TRBV19	.	TRBD2	TGTGCCAGTAGTCCCGGGACTAGCGGGAGGTACGGGGAGCTGTTTTTT	CASSPGTSGRYGELFF
TRBJ1-6	TRBV27	.	.	TGTGCCAGCCGCCCGGGGGGTAAGGATTCACCCCTCCACTTT	CASRPGGKDSPLHF
TRBJ2-3	TRBV7-2	.	TRBD2	TGTGCCAGCAGGGGGGCGGGAGGCGCAGATACGCAGTATTTT	CASRGAGGADTQYF
TRBJ1-1	TRBV2	.	.	TGTGCCAGCAGTGAAGAACAGTTTGAAGCTTTCTTT	CASSEEQFEAFF
TRBJ2-7	TRBV19	.	.	TGTGCCAGTAGTAGCTCAGGGCGGGGTCAGACCTACGAGCAGTACTTC	CASSSSGRGQTYEQYF
TRBJ1-5	TRBV6-6	.	.	TGTGCCAGCAGTTTCACTGGAGCCGAACAGCCCCAGCATTTT	CASSFTGAEQPQHF
TRBJ1-2	TRBV2	.	.	TGTGCCAGCAGTGCCCGTCAGTCCATTAACTATGGCTACACCTTC	CASSARQSINYGYTF
TRBJ2-5	TRBV7-2	.	TRBD2	TGTGCCAGCAGCTTATCATCACGGGGACTAGCGGAAGAGACCCAGTACTTC	CASSLSSRGLAEETQYF
TRBJ2-1	TRBV4-2	.	TRBD2	TGTGCCAGCAGCCTCGGACTAGCGGGAGGGCCCAATGAGCAGTTCTTC	CASSLGLAGGPNEQFF
TRBJ1-6	TRBV11-2	.	.	TGTGCCAGCAGCCAGACAGCAAATTCACCCCTCCACTTT	CASSQTANSPLHF
TRBJ2-7	TRBV11-2	once	.	TGTGCCAGCCGGGCAGGGCTAGAGCAGTACTTC	CASRAGLEQYF
TRBJ1-2	TRBV4-1	.	.	TGCGCCAGCAGCCTCAGGGTTACCTATGGCTACACCTTC	CASSLRVTYGYTF
TRBJ1-6	TRBV11-3	.	.	TGTGCCAGCAGCTTAGCAGGCAAAGTTTCACCCCTCCACTTT	CASSLAGKVSPLHF
TRBJ1-1	TRBV29-1	.	.	TGCAGCGTTGCATCCAGGGGCGGACCTGAAGCTTTCTTT	CSVASRGGPEAFF
TRBJ2-7	TRBV27	.	TRBD2	TGTGCCAGCAGTCCCATACTAGCGTCGAGAGGTGGAGAGCAGTACTTC	CASSPILASRGGEQYF
TRBJ1-1	TRBV25-1	.	TRBD1	TGTGCCAGCAAGGGACAGGGGGTATCGATGGCTTTCTTT	CASKGQGVSMAFF